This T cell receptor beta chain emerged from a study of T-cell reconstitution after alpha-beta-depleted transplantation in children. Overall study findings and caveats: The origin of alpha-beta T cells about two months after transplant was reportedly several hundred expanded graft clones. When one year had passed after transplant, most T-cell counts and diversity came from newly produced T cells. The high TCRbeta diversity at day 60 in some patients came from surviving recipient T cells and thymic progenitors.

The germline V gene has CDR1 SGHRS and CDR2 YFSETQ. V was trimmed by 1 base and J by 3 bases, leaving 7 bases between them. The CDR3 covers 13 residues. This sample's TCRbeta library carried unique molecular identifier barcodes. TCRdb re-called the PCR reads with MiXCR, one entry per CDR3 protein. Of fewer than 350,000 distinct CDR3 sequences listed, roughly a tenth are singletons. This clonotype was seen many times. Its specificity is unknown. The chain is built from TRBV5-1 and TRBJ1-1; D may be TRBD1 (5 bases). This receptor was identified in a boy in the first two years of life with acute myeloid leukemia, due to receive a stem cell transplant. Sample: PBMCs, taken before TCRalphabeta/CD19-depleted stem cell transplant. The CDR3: CASSLQTDTEAFF. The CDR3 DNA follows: TGCGCCAGCAGCTTGCAGACAGACACTGAAGCTTTCTTT.